What follows are 26 T cell receptor beta chains derived from one specimen sequenced in a study of blood T cell repertoires in COVID-19. The protocol was immunoSEQ multiplex PCR, while the TCRdb copy is restricted to in-frame clones and leaves out a portion. The sample yields about 260,000 clones, about 87% seen once. Material: peripheral blood. Every receptor here comes from a woman aged 45-65 years with acute or convalescent COVID-19.

The V and J genes are TRBV28 and TRBJ1-2, with 7 nucleotides matching TRBD1. The CDR3 runs to 11 residues. Germline V gene data show CDR1 as MDHEN and CDR2 as SYDVKM. V was pared by 4 bases and J by 13 bases, with 6 bases of the junction left unmatched. The CDR3 spells CASSSGGFLTF. CDR3 nucleotides: TGTGCCAGCAGTTCAGGGGGATTTCTCACCTTC.

The chain couples TRBV9 to TRBJ2-1; TRBD2 agrees at 9 bases. The trim removed 3 bases at V and 0 bases at J, leaving 16 bases unmatched. The CDR3 runs to 20 residues. CDR1 and CDR2 from the germline V gene are SGDLS and YYNGEE. The CDR3 sequence is CASSGQLSGSPESSYNEQFF. The CDR3 DNA reads as TGTGCCAGCAGCGGACAACTTAGCGGGAGCCCCGAGAGCTCCTACAATGAGCAGTTCTTC.

This chain connects TRBV19 to TRBJ2-2, with 9 bases aligning to TRBD2. This CDR3 spans 14 amino acids. The J segment lost 7 bases and the V segment lost 9 bases, leaving 9 bases of the junction unmatched. Germline V gene data show CDR1 as LNHDA and CDR2 as SQIVND (reference sequence). CDR3 sequence: CASLPGLAVGELFF. The CDR3 DNA is TGTGCCAGCCTTCCGGGACTAGCCGTCGGGGAGCTGTTTTTT. Full variable domain (outside the CDR3, taken from reference TRBV19 and TRBJ2-2): DGGITQSPKYLFRKEGQNVTLSCEQNLNHDAMYWYRQDPGQGLRLIYYSQIVNDFQKGDIAEGYSVSREKKESFPLTVTSAQKNPTAFYLCASLPGLAVGELFFGEGSRLTVL.

This chain uses TRBV6-6 with TRBJ1-2; TRBD1 matches at 8 bases. The CDR3 consists of 15 residues. Germline assignment: CDR1 MNHNY and CDR2 SVGAGI (reference sequence). V shed 4 bases, J shed 2 bases, and the junction held 6 bases outside the gene matches. In DNA form, the CDR3 reads TGTGCCAGCAGTTCTCCGGGACAGGAGAACTATGGCTACACCTTC. Its translation: CASSSPGQENYGYTF.

The chain uses TRBV18 and TRBJ1-4; 8 nucleotides align to TRBD1. From germline, CDR1 is KGHSH and CDR2 LQKENI. The CDR3 runs to 14 residues. V shed 5 bases, J shed 5 bases, and the junction held 4 bases outside the gene matches. The CDR3 nucleotides are TGTGCCAGCTCAGCCGGACAGGGAAATGAAAAACTGTTTTTT. Translating gives CASSAGQGNEKLFF.

The chain links TRBV7-8 to TRBJ1-1; no definite D call. CDR3 length: 14 residues. Germline CDR1 SGHVS, CDR2 FQNEAQ. The V end lost 7 bases, the J end lost 0 bases, and 12 bases lay between the germline ends. The CDR3 reads CASTSGSMNTEAFF. CDR3 sequence (DNA): TGTGCCAGCACTTCCGGGTCGATGAACACTGAAGCTTTCTTT.

The chain combines TRBV4-1 with TRBJ1-5; 7 bases line up with TRBD1. Per the germline V gene, CDR1 is MGHRA and CDR2 is YSYEKL. Germline trimming cut 4 bases from V and 4 bases from J; bases unmatched to any gene: 25. The CDR3 has 21 residues. This chain's CDR3 is CASSPHLTGTLRTLINQPQHF. The CDR3 DNA reads as TGCGCCAGCAGCCCCCATTTGACAGGGACCCTCCGAACACTTATTAATCAGCCCCAGCATTTT.

The chain is built from TRBV15 and TRBJ1-2, with D unresolved. Deletions cut 3 bases from V and 3 bases from J, with 5 bases between. Germline values: CDR1 LNHNV, CDR2 YYDKDF (reference sequence). CDR3 size: 12 residues. CDR3 in amino acids: CATSSVYYGYTF. The CDR3 region has the DNA TGTGCCACCAGCAGCGTGTACTATGGCTACACCTTC.

The CDR3 region is CASILMNTEAFF. For the CDR3, the DNA is TGTGCCAGCATTCTTATGAACACTGAAGCTTTCTTT. This chain links TRBV2 with TRBJ1-1; D is uncertain. V was shortened by 7 bases and J by 0 bases, with 6 bases between the two germline ends. This CDR3 spans 12 amino acids. The germline V gene encodes CDR1 SNHLY and CDR2 FYNNEI.

The chain has TRBV21-1 and TRBJ2-7; TRBD1 is the table's D call, not checked against the DNA. TRBV21-1 is designated a pseudogene. The CDR3 has 18 residues. The CDR3 DNA reads as TGTGCCAGCAGCTGGAGGGGCAGGGGGGATGTAGGGGCCTACGAGCAGTACTTC. Amino acid sequence: CASSWRGRGDVGAYEQYF.

The chain links TRBV7-9 to TRBJ1-3; D not resolved. The germline CDR1 and CDR2 sequences are SEHNR and FQNEAQ (reference sequence). V lost 1 base, J lost 8 bases, and 15 bases lay in between. The CDR3 is 15 amino acids. The DNA for the CDR3 is TGTGCCAGCAGCTTAGAGGCCGGACTTTCTCACACCATATATTTT. It translates to CASSLEAGLSHTIYF.

The V gene is TRBV19, the J gene TRBJ1-5, with 8 bases that match TRBD1. The CDR3 has 17 residues. V shed 5 bases and J 3 bases; nucleotides not matched to a gene: 12. The germline CDR1 and CDR2 sequences are LNHDA and SQIVND (reference sequence). CDR3 DNA sequence: TGTGCCAGTAGTCCGAGAGACAGGGGAGGGAACAATCAGCCCCAGCATTTT. Translation: CASSPRDRGGNNQPQHF.

This chain uses TRBV24-1 with TRBJ2-5; weak D call: TRBD1 (5 bases). V was clipped by 1 base and J by 2 bases, with 10 bases between them. Germline CDR1 and CDR2: KGHDR and SFDVKD. CDR3 length: 15 residues. The CDR3 nucleotides are TGTGCCACCAGTGATTTTACAGGTCTACAAGAGACCCAGTACTTC. Its protein is CATSDFTGLQETQYF.

The chain uses TRBV11-2 and TRBJ2-1; 11 bases map to TRBD2. The CDR3 runs 16 residues. J gave up 6 bases and V 5 bases, and 9 bases lay outside the gene matches. CDR1 is SGHAT and CDR2 is FQNNGV in the germline V gene. DNA of the CDR3: TGTGCCAGCAGCCCCATGGTTCTAGCGGGAGGCAATGAGCAGTTCTTC. Translation gives CASSPMVLAGGNEQFF.

The genes are TRBV19 and TRBJ2-7, with a weak D call TRBD2 (6 bases). Trimming took off 1 base at V and 0 bases at J, with 10 bases between the two ends. Germline values: CDR1 LNHDA, CDR2 SQIVND (reference sequence). The CDR3 is 15 residues long. The CDR3 reads CASSIVAGFSYEQYF. The CDR3 nucleotides read TGTGCCAGTAGTATAGTTGCGGGATTCTCCTACGAGCAGTACTTC.

This clone occurred once. The chain carries TRBV7-3 and TRBJ2-3; 8 positions agree with TRBD1. CDR3 size: 15 residues. Germline V CDR1 and CDR2: SGHTA, FQGTGA. J gave up 3 bases and V 5 bases, and 7 bases lay outside the gene matches. CDR3 DNA: TGTGCCAGCAGCCCCCAGGGGGCGCGGACAGATACGCAGTATTTT. Translated: CASSPQGARTDTQYF.

The chain recombines TRBV5-6 with TRBJ2-5, with 10 bases matching TRBD2. J lost 5 bases, V lost 0 bases, and 10 bases had no gene match. CDR3 length: 17 residues. Germline loops: CDR1 SGHDT, CDR2 YYEEEE. This CDR3 is CASSLALAGEAGETQYF. For the CDR3, the DNA is TGTGCCAGCAGCTTGGCCCTAGCGGGAGAGGCGGGGGAGACCCAGTACTTC. Looking up the rest from reference TRBV5-6 and TRBJ2-5 gives the full variable domain: DAGVTQSPTHLIKTRGQQVTLRCSPKSGHDTVSWYQQALGQGPQFIFQYYEEEERQRGNFPDRFSGHQFPNYSSELNVNALLLGDSALYLCASSLALAGEAGETQYFGPGTRLLVL.

The chain is built from TRBV5-1 and TRBJ1-4, with D uncertain. Germline loops: CDR1 SGHRS, CDR2 YFSETQ. There are 20 residues in the CDR3. The V gene lost 0 bases and the J gene lost 0 bases, with 21 bases spanning the gap. The CDR3 nucleotides are TGCGCCAGCAGCTTGGGTGTTAAGTCGGTTATGGGAGCAACTAATGAAAAACTGTTTTTT. Translating it yields CASSLGVKSVMGATNEKLFF.

The chain couples TRBV7-9 to TRBJ2-3, with 7 bases matching TRBD2. With 8 bases clipped from V and 4 bases from J, the junction kept 9 bases outside the gene matches. CDR1 is SEHNR, CDR2 FQNEAQ, per germline (reference sequence). This CDR3 comprises 14 residues. The CDR3 bases are TGTGCCAGCTTGGAGCGGGGAGAAGCAGATACGCAGTATTTT. It is translated as CASLERGEADTQYF.

The rearrangement uses TRBV28 and TRBJ1-1; TRBD1 is a possible D gene (6 bases). Trimming stripped 7 bases from V and 3 bases from J, with 9 bases between. Germline CDR1 is MDHEN and CDR2 is SYDVKM. There are 12 residues in the CDR3. CDR3 nucleotides: TGTGCCAGCACACAGGGATACACTGAAGCTTTCTTT. As protein: CASTQGYTEAFF. The whole variable domain, filled in from reference TRBV28 and TRBJ1-1, reads DVKVTQSSRYLVKRTGEKVFLECVQDMDHENMFWYRQDPGLGLRLIYFSYDVKMKEKGDIPEGYSVSREKKERFSLILESASTNQTSMYLCASTQGYTEAFFGQGTRLTVV.

The chain combines TRBV5-1 with TRBJ1-1; D ambiguous. CDR1 is SGHRS, CDR2 YFSETQ, per germline. The CDR3 contains 15 residues. The V gene lost 2 bases and the J gene lost 4 bases, with 15 bases spanning the gap. In nucleotides, the CDR3 is TGCGCCAGCAGCTTTTCGGGAACTCCAGGCACTGAAGCTTTCTTT. Its protein product is CASSFSGTPGTEAFF.

The V call is TRBV7-9, the J call TRBJ2-3; 9 bases are shared with TRBD1. This CDR3 has 19 amino acids. After removal of 5 bases from V and 0 bases from J, the junction contained 15 bases not matched to a gene. The germline CDR1 and CDR2 sequences are SEHNR and FQNEAQ (reference sequence). Here the CDR3 reads CASSTRQGVLIWSTDTQYF. CDR3 coding DNA: TGTGCCAGCAGCACCCGACAGGGGGTCTTAATTTGGAGCACAGATACGCAGTATTTT.

This sequence joins TRBV28 and TRBJ2-3; 7 nucleotides align to TRBD2. V lost 7 bases, J lost 0 bases, and 7 bases stayed unmatched. Germline CDR1 reads MDHEN; CDR2 reads SYDVKM. The length of the CDR3 is 15 residues. CDR3: CASTSGGGSTDTQYF. The CDR3 nucleotides read TGTGCCAGCACCTCTGGCGGGGGTAGCACAGATACGCAGTATTTT.

The CDR3 DNA reads TGTGCCAGCAGTGAAGAAGGACACCTATCCTACGAGCAGTACTTC. Its translation is CASSEEGHLSYEQYF. The chain combines TRBV6-1 with TRBJ2-7; the D gene is possibly TRBD1 (5 bases). This CDR3 has 15 amino acids. V was cut by 1 base and J by 1 base, with 11 bases left in between. Germline CDR1 is MNHNS and CDR2 is SASEGT.

This chain links TRBV5-4 with TRBJ2-7; 14 nucleotides line up with TRBD2. Trimming at V came to 4 bases and at J to 5 bases, leaving 11 bases not matched to a gene. In germline, CDR1 is SGHNT, CDR2 YYREEE (reference sequence). This CDR3 contains 17 residues. Written as DNA, the CDR3 is TGTGCCAGCAGCCCAGGACTAGCGGGAGGTATTAGCCACGAGCAGTACTTC. Protein product: CASSPGLAGGISHEQYF.

The chain carries TRBV5-1 and TRBJ2-3; no clear D. Germline CDR1 and CDR2: SGHRS and YFSETQ. This CDR3 has 15 amino acids. V was cut by 5 bases and J by 0 bases, with 13 bases left in between. CDR3 residues: CASRSLAESTDTQYF. The CDR3 nucleotides are TGCGCCAGCAGATCTCTCGCGGAGAGCACAGATACGCAGTATTTT.